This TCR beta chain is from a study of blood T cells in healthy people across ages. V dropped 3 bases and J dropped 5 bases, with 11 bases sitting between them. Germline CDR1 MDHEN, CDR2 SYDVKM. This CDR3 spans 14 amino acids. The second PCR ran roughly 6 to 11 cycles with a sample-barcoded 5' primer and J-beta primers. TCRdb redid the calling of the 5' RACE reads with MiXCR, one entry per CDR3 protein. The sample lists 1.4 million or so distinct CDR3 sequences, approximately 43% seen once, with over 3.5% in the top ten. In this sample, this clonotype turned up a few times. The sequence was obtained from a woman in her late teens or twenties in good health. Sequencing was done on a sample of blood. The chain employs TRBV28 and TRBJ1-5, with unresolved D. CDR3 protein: CASSFRAHYQPQHF. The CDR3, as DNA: TGTGCCAGCAGTTTTAGGGCACACTATCAGCCCCAGCATTTT.